What follows is one T cell receptor beta chain and its context. Its antigen is undetermined. V was shortened by 9 bases and J by 3 bases, with 18 bases between the two germline ends. This CDR3 is built from 14 residues. Germline-derived CDR1 and CDR2 are MNHEY and SVGAGI. TCR sequencing used cDNA made by reverse transcription of extracted RNA. The protocol was immunoSEQ multiplex PCR, while the TCRdb copy is restricted to in-frame clones and leaves out a portion. This table has about 200,000 clones, roughly 56% appearing once. This record comes from a study of CD8+ T cells in alopecia areata. Broader study findings: Patients shared TCRs less clearly than mice did, possibly owing to HLA. Lesional scalp, notably in alopecia totalis/universalis, had clonality above that of normal scalp.

Isolation of CD4+ and CD8+ T cells from PBMCs was achieved by sorting. The TCR comes from a human donor in good health. The sample taken for sequencing was CD8+ T cells sorted from blood. The chain couples TRBV6-5 to TRBJ2-7, with a weak D call TRBD1 (6 bases). CDR3 in amino acids: CARGADRQHYEQYF. CDR3 coding DNA: TGTGCCAGGGGGGCGGACCGCCAACACTACGAGCAGTACTTC.